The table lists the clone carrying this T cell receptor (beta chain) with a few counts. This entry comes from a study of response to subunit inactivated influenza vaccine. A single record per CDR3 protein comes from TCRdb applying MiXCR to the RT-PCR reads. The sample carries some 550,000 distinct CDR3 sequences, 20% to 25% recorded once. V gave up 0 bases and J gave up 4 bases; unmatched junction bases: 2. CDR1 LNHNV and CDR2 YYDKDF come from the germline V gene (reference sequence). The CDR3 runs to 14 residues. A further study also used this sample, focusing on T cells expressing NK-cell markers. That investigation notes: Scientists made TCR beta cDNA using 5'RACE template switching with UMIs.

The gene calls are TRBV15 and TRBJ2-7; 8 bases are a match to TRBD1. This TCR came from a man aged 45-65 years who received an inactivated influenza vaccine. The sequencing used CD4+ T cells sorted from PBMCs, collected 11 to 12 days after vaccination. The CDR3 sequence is CATSREQGVYEQYF. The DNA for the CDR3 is TGTGCCACCAGCAGAGAACAGGGGGTTTACGAGCAGTACTTC. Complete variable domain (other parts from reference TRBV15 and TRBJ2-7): DAMVIQNPRYQVTQFGKPVTLSCSQTLNHNVMYWYQQKSSQAPKLLFHYYDKDFNNEADTPDNFQSRRPNTSFCFLDIRSPGLGDTAMYLCATSREQGVYEQYFGPGTRLTVT.